This T cell receptor (beta chain) was sequenced for a study of blood T cells in healthy people across ages. The authors drew approximately 10 milliliters of peripheral blood from each donor. Next came a second PCR, run for about 6 to 11 cycles, which used a sample-barcoded 5' primer along with a J-beta primer mix. Template switching added a 12-random-nucleotide identifier to every cDNA molecule. TCRdb called the 5' RACE reads again in MiXCR, with one record for every CDR3 protein. The table lists approximately 360,000 distinct CDR3 sequences, 50% to 60% of them singletons, with 45% to 65% in the top ten. Study observations and caveats: Possibly confounding the expanded clonotype changes was the fact that donor CMV status was unknown. It was found that TCR beta diversity correlated strongly with the percentage of naive T cells.

Germline V lookup: CDR1 SGHAT, CDR2 FQNNGV. The CDR3 has 15 amino acids. J gave up 0 bases and V 5 bases, and 4 bases lay outside the gene matches. Comment on this clonotype: Its antigen is unknown.

This clonotype was sampled from a man between 60 and 75 years old in good health. The rearrangement joins TRBV11-2 to TRBJ2-3; 8 bases match TRBD2. Material: blood. The CDR3 nucleotides read TGTGCCAGCAGCATGACTAGCGCAAGCACAGATACGCAGTATTTT. Translated, it gives CASSMTSASTDTQYF.